This TCR beta chain was recorded in a study of early T cells in non-severe SARS-CoV-2 infection. Germline CDR1 reads LGHDT; CDR2 reads YNNKEL (reference sequence). The CDR3 is 16 residues long. The junction had 10 bases not matched to a gene; V was cut back by 3 bases and J by 3 bases. This clonotype was detected only a few times. TCRdb recomputed calls from the 5' RACE reads with MiXCR, one row per CDR3 protein. The profile shows roughly 120,000 distinct CDR3 sequences, more than 12% of them singletons. The TCR comes from an adult who was a healthcare worker with PCR-confirmed SARS-CoV-2 infection or an uninfected control (not recorded which). The chain joins TRBV3-1 to TRBJ2-5; 7 bases align to TRBD2. The material sequenced was whole blood. The DNA of the CDR3 is TGTGCCAGCAGCCACCCCCATGGGCGGGGGAAAGAGACCCAGTACTTC. Its protein is CASSHPHGRGKETQYF.